This entry lists 27 T cell receptor beta chains sequenced from one sample in a study of CD8+ T cells in alopecia areata. Documented treatment: oral pan-JAK inhibitor, 5-10 mg twice daily. Isolated RNA was reverse transcribed into cDNA used as the sequencing template. The data were produced by immunoSEQ multiplex PCR, yet TCRdb's version contains in-frame clones alone and is incomplete. The sample lists about 190,000 clones, more than 55% seen once, with about 0.69% in the top ten. The input for sequencing was CD4+ T cells sorted from blood, taken at week 4, from a patient treated with tofacitinib. Receptors were obtained from a human donor with alopecia areata.

Here the CDR3 reads CASSQGEKLFF. CDR3 nucleotide sequence: TGTGCCAGCAGCCAAGGTGAAAAACTGTTTTTT. The chain is built from TRBV4-2 and TRBJ1-4; no definite D call. CDR1 and CDR2 (germline): LGHNA, YNFKEQ. V lost 1 base and J lost 7, with 1 base in between. CDR3 length: 11 residues.

In this sample, this clone turned up once. The J gene is TRBJ2-2, the V gene TRBV4-2; a weak D match, TRBD1 (6 bases). V was clipped by 3 bases and J by 8 bases, with 16 bases between them. In germline, CDR1 is LGHNA, CDR2 YNFKEQ. The CDR3 runs 15 residues. The CDR3 nucleotides read TGTGCCAGCAGCCACGGACAGCCGGTCCGGGGGGAGCTGTTTTTT. Its translation is CASSHGQPVRGELFF.

This clone was counted a few times. The chain couples TRBV21-1 to TRBJ2-5. TRBV21-1 is recorded as a pseudogene. The CDR3 covers 12 residues. Here the CDR3 DNA reads TGTGCCTGGGGACGGGGCGGGGAGACCCAGTACTTC. Its protein is CAWGRGGETQYF.

In this sample, this clone turned up a few times. The chain recombines TRBV2 with TRBJ1-4; D unresolved. The germline V gene has CDR1 SNHLY and CDR2 FYNNEI. V shed 7 bases and J shed 4 bases, with 4 bases lying between them. This CDR3 has 11 residues. The CDR3 is CASTFNEKLFF. CDR3 nucleotides: TGTGCCAGCACTTTTAATGAAAAACTGTTTTTT.

The rearrangement links TRBV10-3 to TRBJ2-2; TRBD1 matches 8 bases. This CDR3 region has 14 residues. V was pared by 7 bases and J by 6 bases, with 7 bases of the junction left unmatched. The germline V gene has CDR1 ENHRY and CDR2 SYGVKD. This CDR3 is CAIMQDRVPGELFF. The CDR3 bases are TGTGCCATCATGCAGGACAGGGTCCCCGGGGAGCTGTTTTTT.

V and J are TRBV30 and TRBJ2-5; 8 nucleotides align to TRBD1. Losses at the gene ends were 3 bases for V and 5 bases for J; bases not matched to a gene: 8. The CDR3 covers 14 residues. CDR1 is GTSNPN, CDR2 SVGIG, per germline (reference sequence). This CDR3 is CAWSAGGGTETQYF. The CDR3 DNA is TGTGCCTGGAGCGCAGGGGGCGGCACGGAGACCCAGTACTTC.

The CDR3 DNA sequence: TGTGCCAGCAGCAGGGGACAAGCTTGGGAGACCCAGTACTTC. Translating gives CASSRGQAWETQYF. The rearrangement joins TRBV7-3 to TRBJ2-5; weak D call: TRBD1 (6 bases). V lost 5 bases and J 5 bases, leaving 15 bases between the germline ends. The CDR3 is made up of 14 amino acids. CDR1 is SGHTA and CDR2 is FQGTGA in the germline V gene.

The CDR3 sequence: CASSPRRDQETQYF. Here the CDR3 DNA reads TGTGCCAGCAGCCCCCGACGTGACCAAGAGACCCAGTACTTC. The chain has TRBV14 and TRBJ2-5; D gene uncertain. The CDR3 consists of 14 residues. V was shortened by 4 bases and J by 0 bases, with 9 bases between the two germline ends. Germline V gives CDR1 SGHDN, CDR2 FVKESK.

Only a few counts were recorded for this clone. The chain recombines TRBV11-2 with TRBJ2-7; TRBD1 aligns across 12 bases. The V gene's germline CDR1 is SGHAT and CDR2 FQNNGV. The length of the CDR3 is 14 residues. With V trimmed by 8 bases and J by 7 bases, 9 bases remained unmatched. The CDR3 DNA is TGTGCCAGCGCACCGGGACAGGGGGCGAGGGAGCAGTACTTC. Its translation: CASAPGQGAREQYF.

This chain joins TRBV29-1 and TRBJ2-5, with 11 bases fitting TRBD2. The CDR3 is 14 amino acids. Germline V CDR1 and CDR2: SQVTM, ANQGSEA. Losses at the gene ends were 4 bases for V and 6 bases for J; bases not matched to a gene: 7. CDR3 bases: TGCAGCGTTGCTGATAGCGGGAGGGCCAAGACCCAGTACTTC. It translates to CSVADSGRAKTQYF. The full variable domain, its missing parts supplied by reference TRBV29-1 and TRBJ2-5, is SAVISQKPSRDICQRGTSLTIQCQVDSQVTMMFWYRQQPGQSLTLIATANQGSEATYESGFVIDKFPISRPNLTFSTLTVSNMSPEDSSIYLCSVADSGRAKTQYFGPGTRLLVL.

The V call is TRBV30, the J call TRBJ2-7; the D gene is possibly TRBD2 (7 bases). In germline, CDR1 is GTSNPN, CDR2 SVGIG (reference sequence). The CDR3 is made up of 16 amino acids. Trimming removed 8 bases at V and 6 bases at J, with 29 bases between. Here the CDR3 reads CALTTLGAGVRGEQYF. The CDR3 DNA follows: TGTGCCCTTACTACGCTGGGGGCGGGAGTCAGGGGCGAGCAGTACTTC.

The V gene is TRBV29-1, the J gene TRBJ2-7, with 10 nucleotides matching TRBD2. The V and J ends lost 4 bases and 5 bases, in that order; junction bases with no gene match: 5. The CDR3 sequence is 13 residues long. The germline V gene has CDR1 SQVTM and CDR2 ANQGSEA. For the CDR3, the DNA is TGCAGCGTTGGAGCGGGAGGGCCTAACGAGCAGTACTTC. Translating it yields CSVGAGGPNEQYF.

This clone was observed a handful of times. This chain uses TRBV10-3 with TRBJ2-1; TRBD2 agrees at 9 bases. Germline V gives CDR1 ENHRY, CDR2 SYGVKD. Unmatched junction bases numbered 4, after V lost 0 bases and J lost 7 bases. The CDR3 has 15 residues. CDR3 bases: TGTGCCATCAGTGAGTCCGGGCGGGAGGGAAATGAGCAGTTCTTC. Translated: CAISESGREGNEQFF.

The chain recombines TRBV2 with TRBJ1-2; D perhaps matches TRBD1 (5 bases). Trimming removed 5 bases at V and 4 bases at J, with 11 bases between. CDR3 length equals 13 residues. The germline V gene encodes CDR1 SNHLY and CDR2 FYNNEI. The CDR3 sequence: CASSTTGIYGYTF. The CDR3 DNA follows: TGTGCCAGCAGTACAACAGGAATCTATGGCTACACCTTC.

The chain employs TRBV29-1 and TRBJ1-4; D is possibly TRBD1 (6 bases). V was pared by 7 bases and J by 3 bases, with 15 bases between. The CDR3 covers 14 residues. Germline CDR1 SQVTM, CDR2 ANQGSEA. The chain's CDR3 is CSARMDRSNEKLFF. CDR3 bases: TGCAGCGCCCGGATGGACAGATCTAATGAAAAACTGTTTTTT. Using reference TRBV29-1 and TRBJ1-4 for the parts outside the CDR3, the full variable domain is SAVISQKPSRDICQRGTSLTIQCQVDSQVTMMFWYRQQPGQSLTLIATANQGSEATYESGFVIDKFPISRPNLTFSTLTVSNMSPEDSSIYLCSARMDRSNEKLFFGSGTQLSVL.

The rearrangement joins TRBV30 to TRBJ2-3; D gene unclear. Per germline, CDR1 GTSNPN and CDR2 SVGIG (reference sequence). The V end lost 4 bases, the J end lost 2 bases, and 4 bases lay between the germline ends. The CDR3 is made up of 11 amino acids. The CDR3 DNA is TGTGCCTGGACTTACACAGATACGCAGTATTTT. The encoded protein is CAWTYTDTQYF. The full variable domain, with the rest looked up from reference TRBV30 and TRBJ2-3, is SQTIHQWPATLVQPVGSPLSLECTVEGTSNPNLYWYRQAAGRGLQLLFYSVGIGQISSEVPQNLSASRPQDRQFILSSKKLLLSDSGFYLCAWTYTDTQYFGPGTRLTVL.

This chain connects TRBV10-3 to TRBJ1-5; no clear D gene. V was clipped by 5 bases and J by 5 bases, with 10 bases between them. Germline values: CDR1 ENHRY, CDR2 SYGVKD. This CDR3 has 13 residues. The CDR3, as DNA: TGTGCCATCAGTATAAAAGAGGATCAGCCCCAGCATTTT. Translated, it gives CAISIKEDQPQHF.

V and J are TRBV30 and TRBJ1-1; no clear D. The CDR3 loop spans 15 amino acids. The V and J ends lost 4 bases and 11 bases respectively, with 26 bases between them. Germline lookup yields CDR1 GTSNPN and CDR2 SVGIG (reference sequence). The DNA of the CDR3 is TGTGCCTGGAAGAGAGAACTCACCTCGGTTGAAGGGGCTTTCTTT. Residues: CAWKRELTSVEGAFF. The complete variable domain, with remaining parts taken from reference TRBV30 and TRBJ1-1, reads SQTIHQWPATLVQPVGSPLSLECTVEGTSNPNLYWYRQAAGRGLQLLFYSVGIGQISSEVPQNLSASRPQDRQFILSSKKLLLSDSGFYLCAWKRELTSVEGAFFGQGTRLTVV.

This clone was seen a handful of times. In DNA, the CDR3 is TGTGCCAGCAGCTTGACGCGGTACCAAGAGACCCAGTACTTC. Protein product: CASSLTRYQETQYF. This chain uses TRBV7-2 with TRBJ2-5; D not certain. V was shortened by 3 bases and J by 0 bases, with 8 bases between the two germline ends. CDR3 size: 14 residues. Germline assignment: CDR1 SGHTA and CDR2 FQGNSA.

The chain links TRBV4-3 to TRBJ2-7, with 9 bases identical to TRBD2. Germline V gene data show CDR1 as LGHNA and CDR2 as YSLEER. This CDR3 has 16 amino acids. V lost 5 bases and J lost 5; bases outside the gene matches: 13. In nucleotides, the CDR3 is TGCGCCAGCAGCGCCCGGGTGGCGGGAGGGCTTCACGAGCAGTACTTC. This encodes CASSARVAGGLHEQYF.

The chain combines TRBV14 with TRBJ2-2; weak D call: TRBD1 (5 bases). CDR1 is SGHDN, CDR2 FVKESK, per germline. The germline V and J ends were trimmed by 0 bases and 6 bases, with 17 bases remaining between them. The CDR3 runs to 17 residues. This chain's CDR3 is CASSQDGWGHRAGELFF. CDR3 nucleotides: TGTGCCAGCAGCCAAGATGGGTGGGGCCACCGAGCCGGGGAGCTGTTTTTT.

This clone was detected a few times. The V and J genes are TRBV29-1 and TRBJ1-5; D uncertain. Trimming pared 4 bases from V and 4 bases from J, leaving 11 bases between. The CDR3 contains 13 residues. CDR1 and CDR2 (germline): SQVTM, ANQGSEA. The CDR3 loop is CSVGPGPNQPQHF. The CDR3 DNA follows: TGCAGCGTTGGTCCGGGCCCAAATCAGCCCCAGCATTTT.

The chain links TRBV29-1 to TRBJ2-5; 7 bases are shared with TRBD1. Trimming removed 4 bases from V and 5 bases from J; junction bases left unmatched: 4. This CDR3 region has 12 residues. Germline V CDR1 and CDR2: SQVTM, ANQGSEA. Here the CDR3 reads CSVGDRLETQYF. The CDR3 DNA reads as TGCAGCGTTGGGGACAGATTGGAGACCCAGTACTTC.

Only a few counts were recorded for this clone. The J gene is TRBJ1-1, the V gene TRBV30; D unresolved. Trimming removed 4 bases at V and 8 bases at J, with 11 bases between. The V gene's germline CDR1 is GTSNPN and CDR2 SVGIG (reference sequence). CDR3 length: 11 residues. The CDR3 reads CAWTMGSEAFF. The CDR3 DNA sequence: TGTGCCTGGACCATGGGTTCGGAAGCTTTCTTT.

This chain connects TRBV30 to TRBJ1-2; D gene unclear. CDR1 is GTSNPN and CDR2 is SVGIG in the germline V gene (reference sequence). The CDR3 loop spans 13 amino acids. Trimming stripped 2 bases from V and 4 bases from J, with 11 bases between. The CDR3, as DNA: TGTGCCTGGAGTCGAGGGCCCGGCTATGGCTACACCTTC. Its translation: CAWSRGPGYGYTF.

This clone was observed at least ten times. The same CDR3 is also encoded by other DNA sequences in this sample. This chain's CDR3 is CASSLQAYEQYF. CDR3 nucleotides: TGTGCCAGCAGCTTACAGGCGTACGAGCAGTACTTC. The gene calls are TRBV28 and TRBJ2-7; the D gene is possibly TRBD1 (5 bases). V lost 6 bases, J lost 4 bases, and 10 bases lay in between. The CDR3 sequence is 12 residues long. The germline V gene has CDR1 MDHEN and CDR2 SYDVKM.

There are a few counts of this clone. Other DNA sequences from this sample encode an identical CDR3 as well. V usage is TRBV29-1 and J usage is TRBJ2-7; D remains unclear. Looked up from germline, CDR1 is SQVTM and CDR2 is ANQGSEA. The CDR3 consists of 11 residues. V lost 0 bases and J lost 3, with 3 bases in between. CDR3 residues: CSVEDSYEQYF. CDR3 in DNA: TGCAGCGTTGAAGACAGCTACGAGCAGTACTTC.